The 7 T cell receptor beta chains presented below share a single source sample, sequenced in a study of blood T cell repertoires in COVID-19. The assay was immunoSEQ multiplex PCR, and TCRdb's table has in-frame clones only and misses some. Of under 65,000 clones in the sample, roughly 87% were seen once. Sequences were obtained from peripheral blood. The receptors derive from a woman aged 55-70 years with acute or convalescent COVID-19.

The chain recombines TRBV7-8 with TRBJ2-1; TRBD1 agrees at 7 bases. This CDR3 is 13 amino acids long. Germline V gene data show CDR1 as SGHVS and CDR2 as FQNEAQ. Trimming at V came to 0 bases and at J to 10 bases, leaving 3 bases not matched to a gene. The CDR3 sequence: CASSLARGGEQFF. CDR3 nucleotide sequence: TGTGCCAGCAGCTTAGCAAGAGGGGGCGAGCAGTTCTTC.

V usage is TRBV27 and J usage is TRBJ2-4, with D possibly TRBD2 on 5 matching bases. This CDR3 comprises 16 residues. V was shortened by 0 bases and J by 0 bases, with 9 bases between the two germline ends. Per germline, CDR1 MNHEY and CDR2 SMNVEV (reference sequence). As DNA, the CDR3 is TGTGCCAGCAGTTTATCGTCCGGGGTAGCCAAAAACATTCAGTACTTC. The encoded protein is CASSLSSGVAKNIQYF.

The chain couples TRBV7-2 to TRBJ1-2; TRBD1 agrees at 8 bases. Germline values: CDR1 SGHTA, CDR2 FQGNSA. V dropped 5 bases and J dropped 4; count of bases not matched to a gene: 9. This CDR3 has 15 residues. The CDR3 is CASSEGQGGIYGYTF. The CDR3 DNA reads TGTGCCAGCAGCGAAGGACAGGGAGGGATCTATGGCTACACCTTC.

The chain is built from TRBV19 and TRBJ2-2; 9 bases are a match to TRBD1. CDR3 length: 16 amino acids. The V segment lost 4 bases and the J segment 5 bases; nucleotides outside the gene matches: 8. Germline CDR1 reads LNHDA; CDR2 reads SQIVND (reference sequence). This CDR3 is CASSRGTGGITGELFF. Here the CDR3 DNA reads TGTGCCAGTAGTAGAGGAACAGGGGGCATAACCGGGGAGCTGTTTTTT.

This clone was counted ten times or more. CDR3 protein: CASSIRDSSTDTQYF. In nucleotides, the CDR3 is TGTGCCAGTAGTATTCGCGACAGCTCCACAGATACGCAGTATTTT. V is TRBV19 and J is TRBJ2-3; tentative D call: TRBD1 (5 bases). V lost 3 bases and J 2 bases, leaving 12 bases between the germline ends. The CDR3 totals 15 residues. In germline, CDR1 is LNHDA, CDR2 SQIVND (reference sequence).

The rearrangement joins TRBV27 to TRBJ1-2, with 7 bases matching TRBD1. V was pared by 3 bases and J by 6 bases, with 7 bases of the junction left unmatched. CDR1 and CDR2 from the germline V gene are MNHEY and SMNVEV (reference sequence). The CDR3 is 14 amino acids. The CDR3 is CASSLNRDRNGYTF. The CDR3 nucleotides are TGTGCCAGCAGTTTGAACCGGGACAGAAATGGCTACACCTTC.

The chain combines TRBV5-4 with TRBJ2-5; D is perhaps TRBD2 (7 bases). Germline values: CDR1 SGHNT, CDR2 YYREEE (reference sequence). CDR3 length equals 15 residues. V lost 4 bases to trimming and J lost 4 bases, with 17 bases between them. CDR3 region: CASSPEGGGPETQYF. The CDR3 DNA follows: TGTGCCAGCAGCCCTGAGGGGGGGGGTCCAGAGACCCAGTACTTC.